This TCR beta chain was captured by sequencing in a study of blood T cell repertoires in COVID-19. Study background: PBMCs, B-cell-depleted T cells, or T cells were the source of the cDNA or gDNA that made up the material.

TCRdb's copy holds only in-frame clones and misses some; the assay was immunoSEQ multiplex PCR. This sample yields about 280,000 clones, of which just under 90% are seen a single time; roughly 1.8% belongs to the top ten. V shed 7 bases and J shed 2 bases, with 11 bases lying between them. Germline V lookup: CDR1 MDHEN, CDR2 SYDVKM. This CDR3 region has 13 residues. This clonotype was obtained from a woman aged 60 to 75 who had recovered from COVID-19. The chain couples TRBV28 to TRBJ2-5; tentatively, D is TRBD1 (5 bases). Specimen: PBMCs or T cells enriched from blood (not recorded which). This CDR3 reads CASNLGVQETQYF. The CDR3 DNA reads as TGTGCCAGCAACTTAGGGGTACAAGAGACCCAGTACTTC.